This is a list of T cell receptor beta chains from one sample in a study of identical twins. Via MiXCR, TCRdb re-called the 5' RACE reads, giving one row per CDR3 protein. This table has about 520,000 distinct CDR3 sequences, about 20% appearing once. This same sample was also taken into another study, of T cells expressing NK-cell markers.

The sequenced sample consisted of CD4+ T cells sorted from blood. The receptors stem from a woman under 30 in good health. CDR3s include the opening cysteine and the closing phenylalanine or tryptophan. Fields, in order: clone size, CDR3 length, D gene, V gene, J gene, CDR3 DNA, CDR3 protein. A D gene is named only where the DNA matches it firmly. The size of a clone is reported for some rows only, either as once, few or many, or as a class for expanded clones.

clone size: once
CDR3 length: 14
D gene: -
V gene: TRBV24-1
J gene: TRBJ1-2
CDR3 DNA: TGTGCCACCAGTGAGGGTAGGGCTAACTATGGCTACACCTTC
CDR3 protein: CATSEGRANYGYTF

clone size: -
CDR3 length: 13
D gene: -
V gene: TRBV5-1
J gene: TRBJ2-7
CDR3 DNA: TGCGCCAGCACGTACCCCCTGACCTACGAGCAGTACTTC
CDR3 protein: CASTYPLTYEQYF

clone size: few
CDR3 length: 12
D gene: -
V gene: TRBV29-1
J gene: TRBJ2-1
CDR3 DNA: TGCAGTGTCTTTTATTCCGCACCAGAGCAGTTCTTC
CDR3 protein: CSVFYSAPEQFF

clone size: few
CDR3 length: 16
D gene: -
V gene: TRBV10-3
J gene: TRBJ1-1
CDR3 DNA: TGTGCCATCAGTGAGTTTCGGGGCAGTCTGAACACTGAAGCTTTCTTT
CDR3 protein: CAISEFRGSLNTEAFF

clone size: many
CDR3 length: 15
D gene: -
V gene: TRBV20-1
J gene: TRBJ2-6
CDR3 DNA: TGCAGTGCAAAGACCCCCTCCCGAGGGGCCAACGTCCTGACTTTC
CDR3 protein: CSAKTPSRGANVLTF

clone size: few
CDR3 length: 11
D gene: -
V gene: TRBV5-8
J gene: TRBJ2-7
CDR3 DNA: TGTGCCAGCAGCTTGAGTCTACGAGCGTACTTC
CDR3 protein: CASSLSLRAYF

clone size: -
CDR3 length: 13
D gene: -
V gene: TRBV12-3/TRBV12-4
J gene: TRBJ2-5
CDR3 DNA: TGTGCCAGCACCCTGGACGCCGAAGAGACCCAGTACTTC
CDR3 protein: CASTLDAEETQYF

clone size: many
CDR3 length: 12
D gene: -
V gene: TRBV12-3/TRBV12-4
J gene: TRBJ2-5
CDR3 DNA: TGTGCCAGCAGTTCCTGGGGAGAGACCCAGTACTTC
CDR3 protein: CASSSWGETQYF

clone size: many
CDR3 length: 15
D gene: TRBD2
V gene: TRBV20-1
J gene: TRBJ2-1
CDR3 DNA: TGCAGTGCTAGCCTAGCGGGAGTTGGGCACAATGAGCAGTTCTTC
CDR3 protein: CSASLAGVGHNEQFF

clone size: many
CDR3 length: 11
D gene: -
V gene: TRBV5-1
J gene: TRBJ2-1
CDR3 DNA: TGTGCCAGCAGTCTAGATAATGAGCAGTTCTTC
CDR3 protein: CASSLDNEQFF

clone size: few
CDR3 length: 15
D gene: TRBD1
V gene: TRBV2
J gene: TRBJ2-1
CDR3 DNA: TGTGCCAGCAGTGAAAATAGGGGACAGTACAATGAGCAGTTCTTC
CDR3 protein: CASSENRGQYNEQFF

clone size: few
CDR3 length: 11
D gene: -
V gene: TRBV12-3/TRBV12-4
J gene: TRBJ2-3
CDR3 DNA: TGTGCCAGCAGTGCGGGACTTCCGATGTATTTT
CDR3 protein: CASSAGLPMYF

clone size: few
CDR3 length: 14
D gene: -
V gene: TRBV28
J gene: TRBJ2-4
CDR3 DNA: TGTGCCAGCAGTCATCAGTTAGCCAAAAACATTCAGTACTTC
CDR3 protein: CASSHQLAKNIQYF

clone size: -
CDR3 length: 14
D gene: TRBD2
V gene: TRBV27
J gene: TRBJ2-1
CDR3 DNA: TGTGCCAGCAGTACACGACTAGCTGGCAATGAGCAGTTCTTC
CDR3 protein: CASSTRLAGNEQFF